The 21 T cell receptor beta chains presented below share a single source sample, sequenced in a study of T-cell memory formation after mild COVID-19. MiXCR, run by TCRdb on the 5' RACE reads, gives a single entry per CDR3 protein. The sample lists under 450,000 distinct CDR3 sequences; 20% to 25% were seen once. The source material was PBMCs or a T cell subset sorted from them (not recorded which). The receptors shown here come from an adult woman who had mild COVID-19 (a few samples of this study predate the infection). Cell type and time point are not known.

The V gene is TRBV5-6, the J gene TRBJ2-7; D is ambiguous. From germline, CDR1 is SGHDT and CDR2 YYEEEE. V lost 4 bases and J 2 bases, leaving 10 bases between the germline ends. This CDR3 has 13 amino acids. DNA for the CDR3: TGTGCCAGCAGCCGTGAGGCCCCCTACGAGCAGTACTTC. Its protein product is CASSREAPYEQYF.

This clonotype was counted between two and nine times. V is TRBV7-6 and J is TRBJ2-3; perhaps TRBD2 as D (6 bases). Per the germline V gene, CDR1 is SGHVS and CDR2 is FNYEAQ. This CDR3 has 15 amino acids. V lost 4 bases and J 7 bases, leaving 18 bases between the germline ends. The CDR3 protein is CASSSKREEFNTQYF. As DNA, the CDR3 is TGTGCCAGCAGCTCAAAAAGGGAGGAGTTTAATACGCAGTATTTT.

The table lists this clonotype with many counts. The chain is built from TRBV7-9 and TRBJ2-7, with D tentatively TRBD2 (6 bases). Germline CDR1 SEHNR, CDR2 FQNEAQ (reference sequence). V lost 1 base to trimming and J lost 0 bases, with 10 bases between them. This CDR3 has 15 amino acids. The CDR3 region is CASSLGYGSSYEQYF. Written as DNA, the CDR3 is TGTGCCAGCAGCTTAGGCTACGGGAGCTCCTACGAGCAGTACTTC.

This clonotype was detected only a few times. This chain's CDR3 is CASSEEEGKPGLAGYNEQFF. CDR3 DNA sequence: TGTGCCAGCAGTGAAGAGGAGGGTAAACCGGGACTAGCGGGGTACAATGAGCAGTTCTTC. The chain uses TRBV6-1 and TRBJ2-1, with 13 bases lining up with TRBD2. Looked up from germline, CDR1 is MNHNS and CDR2 is SASEGT. This CDR3 is built from 20 residues. V dropped 1 base and J dropped 4; count of bases not matched to a gene: 13.

The CDR3 loop reads CAWSVGSGRETQYF. The CDR3 region has the DNA TGTGCCTGGAGTGTGGGTAGCGGGAGAGAGACCCAGTACTTC. The chain is built from TRBV30 and TRBJ2-5, with 9 bases that match TRBD2. Trimming removed 0 bases from V and 4 bases from J; junction bases left unmatched: 3. The CDR3 is 14 amino acids. Germline lookup yields CDR1 GTSNPN and CDR2 SVGIG (reference sequence).

This chain uses TRBV24-1 with TRBJ2-2; 11 nucleotides line up with TRBD2. The germline V gene encodes CDR1 KGHDR and CDR2 SFDVKD. With V trimmed by 4 bases and J by 5 bases, 5 bases remained unmatched. The CDR3 extends over 16 amino acids. The CDR3 spells CATSETSGTVTGELFF. The CDR3 DNA reads TGTGCCACCAGTGAGACTAGCGGGACTGTTACCGGGGAGCTGTTTTTT.

This clonotype has only a few counts. The gene calls are TRBV4-1 and TRBJ2-5; 8 bases agree with TRBD2. Germline values: CDR1 MGHRA, CDR2 YSYEKL. There are 15 residues in the CDR3. Trimming cost V 3 bases and J 2 bases; bases outside gene matches: 5. The chain's CDR3 is CASSHRTSRQETQYF. The CDR3 nucleotides read TGCGCCAGCAGCCACCGGACTAGCAGGCAAGAGACCCAGTACTTC.

This clonotype was picked up a small number of times. The chain recombines TRBV13 with TRBJ2-1; D gene unclear. The ends were cut back, 6 bases at V and 4 bases at J, with 19 bases in the middle. The V gene's germline CDR1 is PRHDT and CDR2 FYEKMQ (reference sequence). This CDR3 has 16 amino acids. CDR3 loop: CASSKTERAPYNEQFF. CDR3 nucleotide sequence: TGTGCCAGCAGTAAGACCGAGCGAGCCCCATACAATGAGCAGTTCTTC.

The J gene is TRBJ2-7, the V gene TRBV10-3; TRBD1 matches 7 bases. The junction had 5 bases not matched to a gene; V was cut back by 2 bases and J by 1 base. There are 15 residues in the CDR3. CDR1 and CDR2 from the germline V gene are ENHRY and SYGVKD. CDR3: CAISEKQGSSYEQYF. CDR3 in DNA: TGTGCCATCAGTGAGAAACAGGGGTCTTCCTACGAGCAGTACTTC.

This clonotype was counted a few times. The CDR3 spells CASSQELTSGAREDTQYF. In nucleotides, the CDR3 is TGTGCCAGCAGCCAAGAATTGACTAGCGGGGCCCGGGAAGATACGCAGTATTTT. The rearrangement links TRBV4-2 to TRBJ2-3; 11 bases align to TRBD2. With V trimmed by 0 bases and J by 5 bases, 10 bases remained unmatched. This CDR3 is 18 amino acids long. Germline V lookup: CDR1 LGHNA, CDR2 YNFKEQ.

A few counts support this clonotype. The V and J genes are TRBV19 and TRBJ1-6; D is perhaps TRBD1 (5 bases). The germline V and J ends were trimmed by 1 base and 8 bases, with 9 bases remaining between them. CDR3 length: 14 amino acids. The V gene's germline CDR1 is LNHDA and CDR2 SQIVND (reference sequence). The DNA of the CDR3 is TGTGCCAGTAGTATAGGGGGCCTGCATTCACCCCTCCACTTT. Residues: CASSIGGLHSPLHF. Based on the CDR3 plus reference TRBV19 and TRBJ1-6, the full variable domain is DGGITQSPKYLFRKEGQNVTLSCEQNLNHDAMYWYRQDPGQGLRLIYYSQIVNDFQKGDIAEGYSVSREKKESFPLTVTSAQKNPTAFYLCASSIGGLHSPLHFGNGTRLTVT.

This clonotype came up a few times. The chain uses TRBV30 and TRBJ1-5, with a tentative D call TRBD1 (5 bases). The V end was cut by 4 bases, the J end by 6 bases, with 13 bases between. Germline CDR1 and CDR2: GTSNPN and SVGIG (reference sequence). This CDR3 comprises 13 residues. This CDR3 is CAWTSTRGQPQHF. CDR3 nucleotide sequence: TGTGCCTGGACCTCCACGAGGGGTCAGCCCCAGCATTTT.

The chain recombines TRBV18 with TRBJ1-1; no clear D. Trimming shortened V by 3 bases and J by 2 bases, and 13 bases separated the two germline ends. The germline CDR1 and CDR2 sequences are KGHSH and LQKENI. This CDR3 is 15 amino acids long. The CDR3 reads CASSPRGTQNTEAFF. DNA for the CDR3: TGTGCCAGCTCACCGCGCGGCACCCAAAACACTGAAGCTTTCTTT.

The gene calls are TRBV2 and TRBJ2-7; 7 nucleotides agree with TRBD1. The CDR3 runs to 16 residues. The germline V gene has CDR1 SNHLY and CDR2 FYNNEI. The J segment lost 3 bases and the V segment lost 2 bases, leaving 10 bases of the junction unmatched. The CDR3, as DNA: TGTGCCAGCAGTGAAAGGGTAATTGCAGGGGGCTACGAGCAGTACTTC. Amino acids: CASSERVIAGGYEQYF.

This clonotype was counted only a few times. This chain links TRBV27 with TRBJ2-7; D could derive from TRBD1 or TRBD2 (5 bases each). V lost 6 bases and J lost 0, with 15 bases in between. The CDR3 totals 15 residues. Germline CDR1 MNHEY, CDR2 SMNVEV (reference sequence). The CDR3: CASSLGTDNSYEQYF. Written as DNA, the CDR3 is TGTGCCAGCAGCCTAGGGACGGACAACTCCTACGAGCAGTACTTC.

This clonotype has just a few counts. The V and J genes are TRBV6-1 and TRBJ2-2, with D maybe TRBD2 (5 bases). CDR1 is MNHNS, CDR2 SASEGT, per germline. V was cut by 6 bases and J by 6 bases, with 11 bases left in between. The CDR3 is 13 residues long. This CDR3 is CASRHTGAGELFF. The CDR3 DNA reads TGTGCCAGCAGACACACCGGGGCCGGGGAGCTGTTTTTT.

The CDR3 region has the DNA TGTGCCACCGGGACATGGGGACACAATGAGCAGTTCTTC. Its translation is CATGTWGHNEQFF. The chain has TRBV24-1 and TRBJ2-1; the D gene is possibly TRBD1 (6 bases). The CDR3 spans 13 residues. Trimming cost V 9 bases and J 5 bases, with 13 bases left between them. CDR1 KGHDR and CDR2 SFDVKD come from the germline V gene.

In its sample, this clonotype was seen a few times. V gene TRBV12-3 or TRBV12-4 combines with J gene TRBJ2-2, with D perhaps TRBD2 (5 bases). CDR3 length: 15 residues. The V gene lost 5 bases and the J gene lost 4 bases, with 14 bases spanning the gap. The CDR3 nucleotides are TGTGCCAGCAGTCAAGACTATCTTGGCACCGGGGAGCTGTTTTTT. It specifies CASSQDYLGTGELFF.

This clonotype appeared a few times. This rearrangement joins TRBV5-4 to TRBJ1-1, with a weak D call TRBD1 (6 bases). Trimming left V 1 base short and J 5 bases short, with 15 bases between. The CDR3 sequence is 15 residues long. Germline assignment: CDR1 SGHNT and CDR2 YYREEE (reference sequence). For the CDR3, the DNA is TGTGCCAGCAGCTTGCGCGGGGGCAACGGGACTGAAGCTTTCTTT. Its translation: CASSLRGGNGTEAFF.

The sample holds a few counts of this clonotype. The chain has TRBV18 and TRBJ2-1; D possibly corresponds to TRBD2 (6 bases). This CDR3 is 16 amino acids long. V was shortened by 4 bases and J by 6 bases, with 19 bases between the two germline ends. In germline, CDR1 is KGHSH, CDR2 LQKENI. Written as DNA, the CDR3 is TGTGCCAGCTCACTCACCACTAGCTCAGCCCTCAATGAGCAGTTCTTC. Residues: CASSLTTSSALNEQFF.

The table lists this clonotype with a few counts. J is TRBJ1-1 and V is TRBV7-2; D is possibly TRBD1 (5 bases). The CDR3 sequence is 14 residues long. Germline V gives CDR1 SGHTA, CDR2 FQGNSA. The ends were cut back, 2 bases at V and 4 bases at J, with 11 bases in the middle. CDR3 region: CASSLMGGGTEAFF. CDR3 coding DNA: TGTGCCAGCAGCTTAATGGGGGGAGGCACTGAAGCTTTCTTT.